This T cell receptor beta chain was retrieved from a study of T cell repertoires in cytomegalovirus infection. Study information: Matching HLA type, along with CMV infection, was indicated by public TCR beta signatures. Regarding the study as a whole: The cumulative frequency of public TCR beta families distinguished individuals who carried CMV together with the relevant HLA. Clonotype analysis showed dominance of the ex vivo response by HLA-C-restricted CMV-specific TCR beta clonotypes.

Germline V lookup: CDR1 MNHGY, CDR2 SVAAGI. This CDR3 has 15 residues. The V end was cut by 3 bases, the J end by 0 bases, with 11 bases between. This clonotype appeared many times. Its antigen remains unidentified. TCRdb re-called the reads with MiXCR, one entry per CDR3 protein. Of under 350,000 distinct CDR3 sequences listed, approximately 10% were seen once; the top ten hold approximately 2.4%. The V and J genes are TRBV6-9 and TRBJ1-2, with a weak D call TRBD1 (5 bases). The sample taken for sequencing was PBMCs. The TCR comes from a human donor in good health (CMV status not recorded). Some clones in this sample may be carry-over from other donors' samples. The CDR3 here is CASSYPLTANYGYTF. CDR3 bases: TGTGCCAGCAGTTACCCATTGACAGCTAACTATGGCTACACCTTC.